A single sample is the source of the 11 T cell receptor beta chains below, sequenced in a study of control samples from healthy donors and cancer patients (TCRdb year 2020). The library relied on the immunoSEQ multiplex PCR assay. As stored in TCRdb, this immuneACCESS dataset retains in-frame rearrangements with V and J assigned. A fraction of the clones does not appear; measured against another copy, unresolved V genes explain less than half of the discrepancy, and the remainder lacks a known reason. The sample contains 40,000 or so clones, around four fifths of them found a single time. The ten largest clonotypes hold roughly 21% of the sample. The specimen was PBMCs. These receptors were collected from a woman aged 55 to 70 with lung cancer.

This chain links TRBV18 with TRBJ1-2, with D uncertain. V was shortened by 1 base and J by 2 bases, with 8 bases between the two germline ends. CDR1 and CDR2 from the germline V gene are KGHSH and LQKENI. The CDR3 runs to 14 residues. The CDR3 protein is CASSPRTENYGYTF. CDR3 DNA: TGTGCCAGCTCACCACGGACCGAGAACTATGGCTACACCTTC.

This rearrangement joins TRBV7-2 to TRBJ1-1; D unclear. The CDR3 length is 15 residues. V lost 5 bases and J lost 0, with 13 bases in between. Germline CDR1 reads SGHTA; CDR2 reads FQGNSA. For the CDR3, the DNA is TGTGCCAGCAGCCCTTACAGAATTATGAACACTGAAGCTTTCTTT. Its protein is CASSPYRIMNTEAFF.

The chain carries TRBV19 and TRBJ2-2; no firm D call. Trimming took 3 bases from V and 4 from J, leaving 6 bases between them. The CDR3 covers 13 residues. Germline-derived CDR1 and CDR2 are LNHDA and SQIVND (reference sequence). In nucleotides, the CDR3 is TGTGCCAGTAGTATCGTCGCCACCGGGGAGCTGTTTTTT. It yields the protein CASSIVATGELFF. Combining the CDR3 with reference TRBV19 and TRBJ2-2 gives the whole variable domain DGGITQSPKYLFRKEGQNVTLSCEQNLNHDAMYWYRQDPGQGLRLIYYSQIVNDFQKGDIAEGYSVSREKKESFPLTVTSAQKNPTAFYLCASSIVATGELFFGEGSRLTVL.

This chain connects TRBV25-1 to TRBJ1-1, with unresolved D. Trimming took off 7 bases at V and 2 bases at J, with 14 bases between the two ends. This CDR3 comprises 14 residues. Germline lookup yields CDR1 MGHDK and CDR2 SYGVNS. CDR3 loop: CASTQTGRNTEAFF. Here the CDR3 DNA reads TGTGCCAGCACCCAGACGGGCAGAAACACTGAAGCTTTCTTT.

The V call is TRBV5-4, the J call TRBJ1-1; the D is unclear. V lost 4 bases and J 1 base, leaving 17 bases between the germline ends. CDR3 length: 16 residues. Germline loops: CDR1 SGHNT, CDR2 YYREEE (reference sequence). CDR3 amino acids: CASSPTGRLGNTEAFF. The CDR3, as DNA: TGTGCCAGCAGCCCCACGGGGAGATTAGGGAACACTGAAGCTTTCTTT.

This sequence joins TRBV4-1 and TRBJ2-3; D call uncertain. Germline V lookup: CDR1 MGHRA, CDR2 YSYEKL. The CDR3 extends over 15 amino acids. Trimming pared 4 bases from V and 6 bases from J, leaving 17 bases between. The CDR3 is CASSLGSFTADTQYF. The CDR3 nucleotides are TGCGCCAGCAGCCTAGGGTCCTTTACCGCGGATACGCAGTATTTT.

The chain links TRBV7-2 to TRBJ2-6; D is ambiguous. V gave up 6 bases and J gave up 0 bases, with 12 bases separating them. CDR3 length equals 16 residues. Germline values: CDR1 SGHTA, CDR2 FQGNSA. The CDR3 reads CASRGFAYSGANVLTF. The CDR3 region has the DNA TGTGCCAGCAGGGGATTCGCCTACTCTGGGGCCAACGTCCTGACTTTC.

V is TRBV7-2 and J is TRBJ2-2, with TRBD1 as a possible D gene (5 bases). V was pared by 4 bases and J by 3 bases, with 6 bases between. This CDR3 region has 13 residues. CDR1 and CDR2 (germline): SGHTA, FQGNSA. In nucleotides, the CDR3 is TGTGCCAGCAGCTCCAGGGACACCGGGGAGCTGTTTTTT. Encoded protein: CASSSRDTGELFF.

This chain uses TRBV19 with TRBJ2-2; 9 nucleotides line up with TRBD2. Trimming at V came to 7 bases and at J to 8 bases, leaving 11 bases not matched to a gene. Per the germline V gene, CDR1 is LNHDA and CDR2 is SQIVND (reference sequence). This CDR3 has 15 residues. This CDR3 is CASIRREGSSGELFF. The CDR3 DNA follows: TGTGCCAGTATTAGGCGGGAGGGCTCGTCGGGGGAGCTGTTTTTT.

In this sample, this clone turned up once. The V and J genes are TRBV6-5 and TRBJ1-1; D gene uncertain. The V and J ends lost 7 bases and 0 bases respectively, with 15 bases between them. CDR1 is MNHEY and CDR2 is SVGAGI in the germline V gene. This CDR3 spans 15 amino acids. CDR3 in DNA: TGTGCCAGCAAGGTGGGGTTTGCCCTGAACACTGAAGCTTTCTTT. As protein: CASKVGFALNTEAFF.

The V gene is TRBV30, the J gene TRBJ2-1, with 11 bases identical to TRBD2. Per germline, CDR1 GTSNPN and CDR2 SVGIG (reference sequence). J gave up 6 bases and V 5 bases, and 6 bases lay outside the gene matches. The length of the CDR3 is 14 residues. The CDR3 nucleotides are TGTGCCTGGTTGACTAGCGGGGCCCTCAATGAGCAGTTCTTC. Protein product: CAWLTSGALNEQFF.